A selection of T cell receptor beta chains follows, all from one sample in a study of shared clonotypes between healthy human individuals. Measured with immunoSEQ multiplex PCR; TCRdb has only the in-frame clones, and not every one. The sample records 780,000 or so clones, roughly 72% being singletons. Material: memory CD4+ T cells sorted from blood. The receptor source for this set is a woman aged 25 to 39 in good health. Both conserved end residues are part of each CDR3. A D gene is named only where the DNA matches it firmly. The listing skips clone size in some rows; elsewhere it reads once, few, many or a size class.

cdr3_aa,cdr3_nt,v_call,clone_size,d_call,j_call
CASRHAGQSETQYF,TGTGCCAGTAGACACGCGGGACAATCGGAGACCCAGTACTTC,TRBV19,once,NA,TRBJ2-5
CASSRQNTGELFF,TGTGCCAGCAGCCGACAGAACACCGGGGAGCTGTTTTTT,TRBV27,few,NA,TRBJ2-2
CASSQDLRGSYEQYF,TGCGCCAGCAGCCAAGATCTCAGGGGTTCCTACGAGCAGTACTTC,TRBV4-1,NA,NA,TRBJ2-7
CASSLVPRDWGLETQYF,TGTGCCAGCAGCTTAGTACCCCGGGACTGGGGGTTGGAGACCCAGTACTTC,TRBV7-8,NA,NA,TRBJ2-5
CASSETVTTGNYGYTF,TGCGCCAGCAGCGAGACAGTGACTACGGGTAACTATGGCTACACCTTC,TRBV4-1,NA,NA,TRBJ1-2
CASSPDRVTQPQHF,TGTGCCAGTAGTCCGGACAGGGTGACTCAGCCCCAGCATTTT,TRBV19,NA,TRBD1,TRBJ1-5
CARAGRTEAFF,TGTGCCAGGGCAGGGAGGACTGAAGCTTTCTTT,TRBV5-3,NA,NA,TRBJ1-1
CASSQTSGLSTGELFF,TGTGCCAGTAGCCAGACTAGCGGGCTATCGACCGGGGAGCTGTTTTTT,TRBV19,NA,TRBD2,TRBJ2-2
CASSLSPTGANEKLFF,TGCGCCAGCAGCTTGTCCCCAACAGGGGCTAATGAAAAACTGTTTTTT,TRBV5-1,NA,TRBD1,TRBJ1-4
CASSLSDRGSQPQHF,TGTGCCAGCAGCTTATCGGACAGGGGATCCCAGCCCCAGCATTTT,TRBV7-8,NA,TRBD1,TRBJ1-5
CASSELAAITGEAQFF,TGCGCCAGCAGCGAACTAGCGGCAATCACCGGGGAAGCGCAGTTCTTC,TRBV5-1,NA,TRBD2,TRBJ2-1
CASSFAGLAGAEQFF,TGTGCCAGCAGCTTTGCAGGACTAGCGGGAGCGGAGCAGTTCTTC,TRBV7-2,NA,TRBD2,TRBJ2-1
CASSDQLRNEQFF,TGTGCCAGCAGCGACCAGTTGAGGAATGAGCAGTTCTTC,TRBV5-4,NA,NA,TRBJ2-1
CASRVTEAFF,TGTGCCAGCAGGGTAACTGAAGCTTTCTTT,TRBV19,few,NA,TRBJ1-1
CASSRGGNTEAFF,TGCGCCAGCAGCCGTGGGGGGAACACTGAAGCTTTCTTT,TRBV4-1,NA,NA,TRBJ1-1
CASSPAQGLHEQYF,TGTGCCAGCTCACCAGCGCAGGGACTCCACGAGCAGTACTTC,TRBV18,NA,NA,TRBJ2-7
CASSLPQTSGGGNEQFF,TGTGCCAGCAGTTTACCCCAGACTAGCGGGGGGGGGAATGAGCAGTTCTTC,TRBV28,NA,TRBD2,TRBJ2-1
CASSLGGNIQYF,TGTGCCAGCAGCTTAGGGGGAAACATTCAGTACTTC,TRBV7-9,NA,NA,TRBJ2-4
CASRGTGLTEAFF,TGTGCCAGCAGGGGGACAGGCCTCACTGAAGCTTTCTTT,TRBV7-9,NA,TRBD1,TRBJ1-1
CASLAGDMNTEAFF,TGTGCCAGTTTGGCAGGTGACATGAACACTGAAGCTTTCTTT,TRBV19,few,NA,TRBJ1-1
CASSLRGEETGELFF,TGCGCCAGCAGCTTGAGAGGGGAGGAGACCGGGGAGCTGTTTTTT,TRBV5-1,NA,NA,TRBJ2-2
CASSTRTPSRITDTQYF,TGTGCCAGCAGCACCAGGACCCCGTCCAGGATCACAGATACGCAGTATTTT,TRBV7-9,NA,NA,TRBJ2-3
CASSYSRVLSYEQYF,TGTGCCAGCAGTTACTCGAGGGTCCTCTCCTACGAGCAGTACTTC,TRBV6-5,NA,NA,TRBJ2-7
CASSLMSPSWYEQYF,TGTGCCAGCAGTTTAATGTCGCCTAGCTGGTACGAGCAGTACTTC,TRBV28,once,NA,TRBJ2-7
CASSPGTDPSSYEQYF,TGTGCCAGCAGCCCGGGGACGGACCCCAGCTCCTACGAGCAGTACTTC,TRBV5-4,NA,NA,TRBJ2-7
CASSRTGEVYEQYF,TGTGCCAGCAGCCGGACAGGGGAGGTGTACGAGCAGTACTTC,TRBV27,NA,TRBD1,TRBJ2-7
CASRTTIGVNGELFF,TGTGCCAGCAGAACCACAATAGGGGTTAACGGGGAGCTGTTTTTT,TRBV6-1,few,NA,TRBJ2-2
CASSLGPGSEQYF,TGCGCCAGCAGCTTGGGTCCAGGCAGCGAGCAGTACTTC,TRBV5-1,NA,NA,TRBJ2-7
CASSRGTGGNEQFF,TGCGCCAGCAGCCGAGGGACAGGGGGCAATGAGCAGTTCTTC,TRBV5-1,NA,TRBD1,TRBJ2-1
CASSFRGQAYEQYF,TGTGCCAGCAGTTTTAGGGGACAGGCCTACGAGCAGTACTTC,TRBV28,once,TRBD1,TRBJ2-7
CASSQGREKHPYEQYF,TGCGCCAGCAGCCAAGGCCGGGAAAAGCACCCCTACGAGCAGTACTTC,TRBV4-1,NA,NA,TRBJ2-7
CASRNRAVTDTQYF,TGTGCCAGTAGAAACAGGGCAGTAACAGATACGCAGTATTTT,TRBV19,many,NA,TRBJ2-3
CASSTPRQGGRTNEKLFF,TGTGCCAGCAGCACCCCCAGACAGGGGGGTCGGACTAATGAAAAACTGTTTTTT,TRBV7-8,NA,TRBD1,TRBJ1-4
CASSQDSTSGAYEQYF,TGTGCCAGCAGCCAAGATAGTACTAGCGGCGCCTACGAGCAGTACTTC,TRBV4-2,NA,TRBD2,TRBJ2-7
CASSPQGTGNTIYF,TGTGCCAGCAGCCCACAGGGAACTGGAAACACCATATATTTT,TRBV11-2,NA,NA,TRBJ1-3
CASSLVPEGIQYF,TGCGCCAGCAGCTTGGTCCCGGAGGGCATTCAGTACTTC,TRBV5-1,NA,NA,TRBJ2-4